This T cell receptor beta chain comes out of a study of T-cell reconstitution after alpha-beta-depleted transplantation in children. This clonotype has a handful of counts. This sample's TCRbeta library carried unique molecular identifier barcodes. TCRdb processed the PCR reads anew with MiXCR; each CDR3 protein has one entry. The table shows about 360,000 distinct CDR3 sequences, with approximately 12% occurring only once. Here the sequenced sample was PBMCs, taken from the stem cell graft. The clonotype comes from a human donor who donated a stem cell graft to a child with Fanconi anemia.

This chain's CDR3 is CATGTNRGPNEQFF. The CDR3 DNA is TGTGCCACCGGGACTAACAGGGGTCCCAATGAGCAGTTCTTC. The chain links TRBV12-3 or TRBV12-4 to TRBJ2-1; either TRBD1 or TRBD2 may supply D (7 bases each). The CDR3 runs to 14 residues. With 10 bases removed from V and 6 bases from J, the gap between germline ends came to 19 bases.